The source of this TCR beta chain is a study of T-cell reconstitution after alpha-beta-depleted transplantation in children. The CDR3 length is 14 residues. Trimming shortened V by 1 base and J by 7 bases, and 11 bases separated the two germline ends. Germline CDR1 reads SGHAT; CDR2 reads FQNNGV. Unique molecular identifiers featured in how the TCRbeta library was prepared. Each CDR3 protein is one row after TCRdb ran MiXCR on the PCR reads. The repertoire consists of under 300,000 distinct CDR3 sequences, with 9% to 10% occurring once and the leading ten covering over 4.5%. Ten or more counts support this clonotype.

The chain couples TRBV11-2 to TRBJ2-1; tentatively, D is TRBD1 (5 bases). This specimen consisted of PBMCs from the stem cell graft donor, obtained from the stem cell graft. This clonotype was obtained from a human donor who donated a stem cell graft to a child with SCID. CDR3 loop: CASSLGPPGNEQFF. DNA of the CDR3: TGTGCCAGCAGCTTAGGGCCACCAGGGAATGAGCAGTTCTTC.